Only a few counts were recorded for the clone carrying this TCR beta chain. Its antigen remains unknown. These data originate in a study of blood T cells in healthy people across ages. Findings of the study overall: It was the long-lived donors that had more naive CD4+ cells and higher diversity than aged donors.

A second PCR of about 6 to 12 cycles used a sample-barcoded 5' primer and a J-beta primer mix. The authors tagged each cDNA molecule using a template-switch adaptor with 12 random nucleotides. Via MiXCR, TCRdb re-called the 5' RACE reads, giving one row per CDR3 protein. The top ten hold 15% to 19% of the sample, which has 630,000 or so distinct CDR3 sequences, approximately 30% seen once. The CDR3 extends over 14 amino acids. V shed 5 bases, J shed 4 bases, and the junction held 5 bases outside the gene matches. In germline, CDR1 is SGHRS, CDR2 YFSETQ. This receptor was identified in a woman of 80 years or more in good health. The rearrangement joins TRBV5-1 to TRBJ1-4, with TRBD1 matching over 7 bases. Material: blood. The CDR3 sequence: CASRAGQNNEKLFF. In nucleotides, the CDR3 is TGCGCCAGCAGAGCGGGACAGAATAATGAAAAACTGTTTTTT.